The 6 T cell receptor beta chains given below trace back to one sample, sequenced in a study of blood T cell repertoires in COVID-19. Profiling relied on immunoSEQ multiplex PCR, and the TCRdb table lists in-frame clones only, not all of them. The data show fewer than 120,000 clones, 82% seen once. Sequencing was carried out using peripheral blood. These receptors were taken from a woman aged 60-70 years with acute or convalescent COVID-19.

This clone was picked up a small number of times. V usage is TRBV14 and J usage is TRBJ2-2; D may be TRBD1 (5 bases). Trimming stripped 2 bases from V and 5 bases from J, with 15 bases between. This CDR3 is 16 amino acids long. Germline V gives CDR1 SGHDN, CDR2 FVKESK. Here the CDR3 reads CASSQRGRDRTGELFF. The CDR3 DNA is TGTGCCAGCAGCCAAAGGGGAAGGGATCGGACCGGGGAGCTGTTTTTT.

The V and J genes are TRBV7-2 and TRBJ2-1, with 14 bases matching TRBD2. Unmatched junction bases numbered 9, after V lost 5 bases and J lost 9 bases. CDR3 length: 16 residues. CDR1 is SGHTA and CDR2 is FQGNSA in the germline V gene. CDR3 in DNA: TGTGCCAGCAGCCCCGAGACTAGCGGGGGGGCCGCTGAGCAGTTCTTC. Translated, it gives CASSPETSGGAAEQFF.

The rearrangement links TRBV28 to TRBJ2-3; tentatively, D is TRBD1 (6 bases). CDR1 and CDR2 (germline): MDHEN, SYDVKM. The CDR3 totals 13 residues. The germline V and J ends were trimmed by 10 bases and 2 bases, with 13 bases remaining between them. CDR3 sequence (DNA): TGTGCCACCTCAGACAGGCTCACAGATACGCAGTATTTT. It is translated as CATSDRLTDTQYF.

The rearrangement links TRBV10-3 to TRBJ2-2; 8 nucleotides match TRBD2. The CDR3 has 13 amino acids. Trimming at V came to 7 bases and at J to 3 bases, leaving 1 base not matched to a gene. The germline V gene encodes CDR1 ENHRY and CDR2 SYGVKD. The CDR3 nucleotides are TGTGCCATCAAAGCGGGGGACACCGGGGAGCTGTTTTTT. Amino acid sequence: CAIKAGDTGELFF.

This sequence joins TRBV7-2 and TRBJ2-5; weak D call: TRBD2 (6 bases). This CDR3 has 16 residues. V lost 5 bases and J 0 bases, leaving 16 bases between the germline ends. Germline V gene sequence: CDR1 SGHTA, CDR2 FQGNSA. The CDR3 bases are TGTGCCAGCAGCCGGGGGAGCGGAAACAACCAAGAGACCCAGTACTTC. Translation gives CASSRGSGNNQETQYF.

V gene TRBV24-1 combines with J gene TRBJ2-5; 10 positions match TRBD1. After removal of 4 bases from V and 4 bases from J, the junction contained 5 bases not matched to a gene. CDR1 is KGHDR and CDR2 is SFDVKD in the germline V gene. CDR3 length equals 15 residues. As DNA, the CDR3 is TGTGCCACCAGTGAGGACAGGGGGTTGGCAGAGACCCAGTACTTC. It translates to CATSEDRGLAETQYF.